This TCR beta chain is from a study of shared clonotypes between healthy human individuals. Genomic DNA from each subset was divided evenly over several immunoSEQ plates. It was 200 to 250 ng DNA, about 30,000 T cell genomes, that sorted-subset replicate PCRs used. Data came from immunoSEQ multiplex PCR; TCRdb stores just in-frame clones and leaves some out. The sample contains approximately 2.3 million clones, more than 80% of which appear only once. The study separated CD4+ cells into CD45RA+ naive and CD45RA-negative memory subsets. The CDR3 sequence is 17 residues long. V lost 3 bases and J lost 9; bases outside the gene matches: 13. CDR1 is SGHTA, CDR2 FQGTGA, per germline. Regarding the study as a whole: Blood alone was sampled, and tissue repertoires likely differ.

Concerning this clone: Its antigen is as yet unknown.

The specimen sequenced was naive CD4+ T cells from PBMCs. Stated subset: CD45RA+ positively selected. The clonotype comes from a man aged 18 to 35 in good health. Some clones in this sample may be carry-over from other donors' samples. The chain couples TRBV7-3 to TRBJ2-1, with 11 bases identical to TRBD2. The CDR3 nucleotides are TGTGCCAGCAGCTTTACCGGGACTAGCGGAAGGAGGGGTGAGCAGTTCTTC. Its protein product is CASSFTGTSGRRGEQFF.